Each of the 8 T cell receptor beta chains below was sequenced from the same sample in a study of blood T cell repertoires in COVID-19 (TCRdb year 2020). Receptor libraries were prepared by the immunoSEQ multiplex PCR assay. The clones in this table, taken by TCRdb from immuneACCESS, are in-frame only. Not every clone is retained; where verified, under half of the shortfall comes from an unresolved V gene, and the cause of the rest is unknown. The sample yields some 180,000 clones; 80% were counted once. The ten biggest clones cover approximately 15% of the sample. The specimen sequenced was PBMCs or T cells enriched from blood (not recorded which). The receptors derive from a man in his sixties who had been exposed to COVID-19.

This chain joins TRBV4-1 and TRBJ2-7; TRBD1 aligns across 9 bases. In germline, CDR1 is MGHRA, CDR2 YSYEKL. V lost 2 bases and J lost 7; bases outside the gene matches: 12. The CDR3 length is 16 residues. CDR3 DNA: TGCGCCAGCAGCCAACCTACCGGGACAGGGTTTTGGGAGCAGTACTTC. Protein: CASSQPTGTGFWEQYF.

The chain uses TRBV19 and TRBJ1-4; no reliable D call. There are 14 residues in the CDR3. V gave up 8 bases and J gave up 0 bases, with 10 bases separating them. Germline CDR1 is LNHDA and CDR2 is SQIVND (reference sequence). The CDR3 is CASAVFATNEKLFF. Here the CDR3 DNA reads TGTGCCAGTGCAGTTTTTGCAACTAATGAAAAACTGTTTTTT.

V is TRBV30 and J is TRBJ2-5; TRBD2 agrees at 8 bases. The CDR3 consists of 12 residues. The V and J ends lost 2 bases and 5 bases, in that order; junction bases with no gene match: 1. The germline gives CDR1 GTSNPN, CDR2 SVGIG (reference sequence). CDR3 region: CAWSRLAETQYF. The CDR3 DNA sequence: TGTGCCTGGAGTCGACTAGCGGAGACCCAGTACTTC. The complete variable domain, with remaining parts taken from reference TRBV30 and TRBJ2-5, reads SQTIHQWPATLVQPVGSPLSLECTVEGTSNPNLYWYRQAAGRGLQLLFYSVGIGQISSEVPQNLSASRPQDRQFILSSKKLLLSDSGFYLCAWSRLAETQYFGPGTRLLVL.

The chain employs TRBV6-1 and TRBJ1-6, with 10 bases fitting TRBD1. The germline V gene encodes CDR1 MNHNS and CDR2 SASEGT. V was clipped by 1 base and J by 10 bases; unmatched bases: 4. The CDR3 consists of 15 residues. The CDR3 DNA reads as TGTGCCAGCAGTGAAGTGGGGACAGGGGTGTCACCCCTCCACTTT. Residues: CASSEVGTGVSPLHF.

The rearrangement joins TRBV5-8 to TRBJ1-5; no definite D call. Germline values: CDR1 SGHTS, CDR2 YDEGEE. Trimming left V 3 bases short and J 7 bases short, with 11 bases between. This CDR3 is 13 amino acids long. CDR3 protein: CASSSGRVQPQHF. CDR3 in DNA: TGTGCCAGCAGCTCGGGAAGGGTGCAGCCCCAGCATTTT.

The rearrangement links TRBV7-2 to TRBJ2-5, with unresolved D. V gave up 5 bases and J gave up 2 bases, with 15 bases separating them. There are 15 residues in the CDR3. The germline gives CDR1 SGHTA, CDR2 FQGNSA. In DNA form, the CDR3 reads TGTGCCAGCAGCCCCAGTGGGCTGATACAAGAGACCCAGTACTTC. It translates to CASSPSGLIQETQYF.

With regard to this clone: The sample has other DNA sequences that encode this CDR3 too. In DNA, the CDR3 is TGCGCCAGCAGCTTCGGGGGAGGCGAGACCCAGTACTTC. This encodes CASSFGGGETQYF. The chain is built from TRBV5-1 and TRBJ2-5, with a tentative D call TRBD2 (6 bases). V dropped 2 bases and J dropped 5 bases, with 10 bases sitting between them. The germline gives CDR1 SGHRS, CDR2 YFSETQ. There are 13 residues in the CDR3.

The chain carries TRBV6-2 or TRBV6-3 and TRBJ2-2; TRBD2 matches 9 bases. Germline V gene data show CDR1 as MNHEY and CDR2 as SVGEGT. The J segment lost 2 bases and the V segment lost 0 bases, leaving 4 bases of the junction unmatched. CDR3 size: 17 residues. CDR3: CASSYSSGGGNTGELFF. In DNA, the CDR3 is TGTGCCAGCAGTTACTCTAGCGGGGGCGGAAACACCGGGGAGCTGTTTTTT.